A single sample gave rise to the 16 T cell receptor beta chains below, sequenced in a study of cytomegalovirus exposure and HLA in healthy donors. Primers for the PCR totalled 60 Vbeta and 13 Jbeta. The data were produced by immunoSEQ multiplex PCR, yet TCRdb's version contains in-frame clones alone and is incomplete. Of roughly 150,000 clones in the sample, roughly 80% were seen once. Sequencing input: PBMCs. These receptors all stem from a man aged 45 to 65 in good health and CMV-seropositive.

This clone turned up a few times. The J gene is TRBJ1-4, the V gene TRBV13; D not resolved. The CDR3 spans 14 residues. V was trimmed by 3 bases and J by 8 bases, leaving 13 bases between them. CDR1 and CDR2 (germline): PRHDT, FYEKMQ (reference sequence). The CDR3 region is CASSLRSPREKLFF. The CDR3 coding sequence is TGTGCCAGCAGCTTGAGGAGCCCGAGAGAAAAACTGTTTTTT.

This clone came up a few times. V and J are TRBV5-1 and TRBJ2-1; TRBD1 matches at 8 bases. CDR3 size: 14 residues. V gave up 6 bases and J gave up 5 bases; unmatched junction bases: 7. Germline values: CDR1 SGHRS, CDR2 YFSETQ. The DNA of the CDR3 is TGCGCCAGCATAGCCGGGACAGGAAACAATGAGCAGTTCTTC. This translates into CASIAGTGNNEQFF.

This clone was found a few times. The chain has TRBV4-3 and TRBJ1-2; D ambiguous. This CDR3 contains 13 residues. V was trimmed by 0 bases and J by 6 bases, leaving 8 bases between them. Germline values: CDR1 LGHNA, CDR2 YSLEER. The CDR3 coding sequence is TGCGCCAGCAGCCAAGACAAGTACAATGGCTACACCTTC. Protein product: CASSQDKYNGYTF.

This chain links TRBV6-5 with TRBJ1-4; 7 bases fit TRBD1. Trimming removed 2 bases from V and 8 bases from J; junction bases left unmatched: 5. The CDR3 has 14 residues. Germline-derived CDR1 and CDR2 are MNHEY and SVGAGI. The CDR3 region has the DNA TGTGCCAGCAGTTACGACGTCAGGGGGGAAAAACTGTTTTTT. This gives the protein CASSYDVRGEKLFF.

This clone has only one observation. The gene calls are TRBV5-6 and TRBJ1-4; the D gene is possibly TRBD1 (6 bases). The CDR3 covers 17 residues. V lost 0 bases, J lost 4 bases, and 16 bases lay in between. Germline loops: CDR1 SGHDT, CDR2 YYEEEE. CDR3: CASSLVAGVGINEKLFF. In DNA, the CDR3 is TGTGCCAGCAGCTTGGTGGCAGGGGTTGGCATTAATGAAAAACTGTTTTTT.

This clone appeared a single time. V is TRBV7-3 and J is TRBJ2-5, with no clear D. The CDR3 totals 13 residues. Trimming stripped 2 bases from V and 4 bases from J, with 8 bases between. Germline-derived CDR1 and CDR2 are SGHTA and FQGTGA. CDR3 bases: TGTGCCAGCAGCTTAGGAGTTTTAGAGACCCAGTACTTC. Translating gives CASSLGVLETQYF.

The chain joins TRBV5-1 to TRBJ2-3; D is perhaps TRBD2 (6 bases). Trimming shortened V by 0 bases and J by 4 bases, and 12 bases separated the two germline ends. Germline lookup yields CDR1 SGHRS and CDR2 YFSETQ. There are 15 residues in the CDR3. The CDR3 DNA reads as TGCGCCAGCAGCTTGGCTGGCAGGGAGGCAGATACGCAGTATTTT. This gives the protein CASSLAGREADTQYF.

This clone was picked up a small number of times. V and J are TRBV28 and TRBJ2-5; D possibly corresponds to TRBD2 (6 bases). The V gene lost 5 bases and the J gene lost 5 bases, with 21 bases spanning the gap. Germline V gene lookup returns CDR1 MDHEN and CDR2 SYDVKM. The CDR3 consists of 16 residues. CDR3 in amino acids: CASSPLGGAARETQYF. CDR3 nucleotides: TGTGCCAGCAGTCCCCTAGGAGGGGCGGCACGCGAGACCCAGTACTTC.

The CDR3 reads CASSSGTSGTNEQFF. For the CDR3, the DNA is TGTGCCAGCAGTTCCGGGACTAGCGGGACAAATGAGCAGTTCTTC. The chain links TRBV27 to TRBJ2-1; 13 bases match TRBD2. CDR3 size: 15 residues. Germline loops: CDR1 MNHEY, CDR2 SMNVEV (reference sequence). Unmatched junction bases numbered 4, after V lost 4 bases and J lost 7 bases.

This clone turned up a few times. The chain uses TRBV5-1 and TRBJ2-3; possible D gene TRBD2, 6 bases. Germline CDR1 is SGHRS and CDR2 is YFSETQ. Trimming shortened V by 3 bases and J by 3 bases, and 17 bases separated the two germline ends. The CDR3 consists of 16 residues. CDR3 DNA sequence: TGCGCCAGCAGCTCCTATCGGGCGGGGAGGACAGATACGCAGTATTTT. Its translation is CASSSYRAGRTDTQYF.

This chain uses TRBV28 with TRBJ2-7; D is undetermined. The CDR3 consists of 17 residues. Trimming took 5 bases from V and 4 from J, leaving 24 bases between them. Germline V lookup: CDR1 MDHEN, CDR2 SYDVKM. CDR3 DNA: TGTGCCAGCAGTCCCCACCCGCGGCGGCTGCGAACTTACGAGCAGTACTTC. It encodes CASSPHPRRLRTYEQYF.

This sequence joins TRBV2 and TRBJ2-7; the match to TRBD1 covers 7 bases. Trimming removed 7 bases from V and 0 bases from J; junction bases left unmatched: 6. The CDR3 sequence is 14 residues long. Germline V lookup: CDR1 SNHLY, CDR2 FYNNEI. As DNA, the CDR3 is TGTGCCAGCATGCCGACAGGGAGCTCCTACGAGCAGTACTTC. Amino acids: CASMPTGSSYEQYF.

The rearrangement uses TRBV5-4 and TRBJ2-7; D is possibly TRBD2 (5 bases). The germline gives CDR1 SGHNT, CDR2 YYREEE (reference sequence). The V and J ends lost 3 bases and 1 base respectively, with 14 bases between them. The CDR3 loop spans 15 amino acids. CDR3 coding DNA: TGTGCCAGCAGCTCCTTGGAGGAGCGGTCCTACGAGCAGTACTTC. The encoded protein is CASSSLEERSYEQYF.

The chain couples TRBV14 to TRBJ2-7; 9 nucleotides match TRBD1. Per the germline V gene, CDR1 is SGHDN and CDR2 is FVKESK. V lost 0 bases, J lost 7 bases, and 10 bases stayed unmatched. CDR3 size: 16 residues. CDR3 sequence reads: CASSQDGTGSGGEQYF. CDR3 nucleotide sequence: TGTGCCAGCAGCCAAGATGGGACAGGGTCCGGAGGGGAGCAGTACTTC.

A single count supports this clone. A read error may produce the germline difference seen at one junction end. This chain connects TRBV27 to TRBJ2-1; a possible D gene is TRBD2 (7 bases). CDR1 and CDR2 from the germline V gene are MNHEY and SMNVEV (reference sequence). This CDR3 has 16 amino acids. CDR3: CANSLSRGGGVYEQFF. DNA for the CDR3: TGTGCCAACAGTTTAAGTAGGGGGGGAGGGGTTTATGAGCAGTTCTTC.

The chain has TRBV11-1 and TRBJ1-4; 8 positions match TRBD1. The V gene end was trimmed by 3 bases and the J gene end by 7 bases; junction bases not matched to a gene: 4. The CDR3 covers 14 residues. Germline CDR1 is SGHAT and CDR2 is FQDESV (reference sequence). This chain's CDR3 is CASSFAGGGEKLFF. The DNA for the CDR3 is TGTGCCAGCAGCTTTGCAGGGGGCGGTGAAAAACTGTTTTTT.